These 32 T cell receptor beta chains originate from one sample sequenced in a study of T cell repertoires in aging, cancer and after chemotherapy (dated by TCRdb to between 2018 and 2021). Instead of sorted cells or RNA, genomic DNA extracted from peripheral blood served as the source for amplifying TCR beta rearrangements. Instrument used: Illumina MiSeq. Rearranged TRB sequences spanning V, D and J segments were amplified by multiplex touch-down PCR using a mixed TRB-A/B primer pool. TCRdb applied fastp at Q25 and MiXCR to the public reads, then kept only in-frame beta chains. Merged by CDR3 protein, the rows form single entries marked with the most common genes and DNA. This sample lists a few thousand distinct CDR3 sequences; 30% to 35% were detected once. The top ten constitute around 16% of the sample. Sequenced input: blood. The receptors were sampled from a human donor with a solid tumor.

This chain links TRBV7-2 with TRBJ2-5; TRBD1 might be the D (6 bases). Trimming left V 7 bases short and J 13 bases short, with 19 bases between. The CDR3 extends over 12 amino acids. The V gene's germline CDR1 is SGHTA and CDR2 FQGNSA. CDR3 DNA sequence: TGTGCCAGCAAGATAAACAGGGTCCCGCCGTACTTC. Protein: CASKINRVPPYF.

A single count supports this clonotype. The CDR3 nucleotides are TGTGCCAGCAGCGCTATAGTAGGGACAGACGGCTACACCTTC. As protein: CASSAIVGTDGYTF. The chain couples TRBV7-2 to TRBJ1-2, with 7 bases lining up with TRBD1. Per germline, CDR1 SGHTA and CDR2 FQGNSA. Losses at the gene ends were 5 bases for V and 8 bases for J; bases not matched to a gene: 11. This CDR3 has 14 residues.

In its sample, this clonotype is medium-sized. CDR3 sequence reads: CASSRQAAGSYEQYF. The CDR3 nucleotides read TGTGCCAGTAGTAGACAGGCGGCGGGATCCTACGAGCAGTACTTC. V is TRBV19 and J is TRBJ2-7; TRBD1 or TRBD2 may be the D gene (6 bases each). This CDR3 is 15 amino acids long. V was trimmed by 4 bases and J by 1 base, leaving 14 bases between them. Germline CDR1 and CDR2: LNHDA and SQIVND (reference sequence).

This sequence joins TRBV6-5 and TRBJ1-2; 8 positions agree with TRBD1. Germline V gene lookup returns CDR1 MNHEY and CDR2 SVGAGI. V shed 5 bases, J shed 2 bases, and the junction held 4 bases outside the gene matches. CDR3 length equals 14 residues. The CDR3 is CASSAGTGNYGYTF. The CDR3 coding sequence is TGTGCCAGCAGTGCCGGGACAGGCAACTATGGCTACACCTTC.

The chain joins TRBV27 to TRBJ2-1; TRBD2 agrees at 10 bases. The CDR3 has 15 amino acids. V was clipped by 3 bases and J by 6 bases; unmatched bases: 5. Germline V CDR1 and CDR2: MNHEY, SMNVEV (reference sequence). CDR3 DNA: TGTGCCAGCAGTTTCACTAGCGGGGTCCCCAATGAGCAGTTCTTC. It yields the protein CASSFTSGVPNEQFF.

The CDR3 loop is CASSYSRKANTGELFF. In DNA form, the CDR3 reads TGTGCCAGCAGTTACTCTAGGAAGGCGAACACCGGGGAGCTGTTTTTT. This chain joins TRBV6-2 or TRBV6-3 and TRBJ2-2; D is uncertain. Germline CDR1 is MNHEY and CDR2 is SVGEGT. The CDR3 is 16 amino acids. V lost 0 bases, J lost 0 bases, and 8 bases lay in between.

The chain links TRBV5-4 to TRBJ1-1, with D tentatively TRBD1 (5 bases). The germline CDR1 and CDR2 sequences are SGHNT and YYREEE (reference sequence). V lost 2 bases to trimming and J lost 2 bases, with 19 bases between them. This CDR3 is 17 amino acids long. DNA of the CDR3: TGTGCCAGCAGCTTCGAACCGGGACGAATTTCTAACACTGAAGCTTTCTTT. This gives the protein CASSFEPGRISNTEAFF.

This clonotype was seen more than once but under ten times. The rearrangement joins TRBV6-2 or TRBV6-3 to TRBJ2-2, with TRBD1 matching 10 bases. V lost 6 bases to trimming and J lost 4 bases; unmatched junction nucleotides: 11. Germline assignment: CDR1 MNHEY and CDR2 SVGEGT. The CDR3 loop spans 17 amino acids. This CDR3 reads CASSPGQGERSTGELFF. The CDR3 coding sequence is TGTGCCAGCAGCCCAGGACAGGGGGAAAGAAGCACCGGGGAGCTGTTTTTT.

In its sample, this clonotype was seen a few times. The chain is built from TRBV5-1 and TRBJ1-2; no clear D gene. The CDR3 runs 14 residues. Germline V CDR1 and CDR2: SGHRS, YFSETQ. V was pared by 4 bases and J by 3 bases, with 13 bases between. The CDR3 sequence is CASSHIGDYYGYTF. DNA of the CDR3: TGCGCCAGCAGCCACATAGGAGACTACTATGGCTACACCTTC.

The CDR3 protein is CATSDPDPTRVDTQYF. The CDR3 region has the DNA TGTGCCACCAGTGACCCAGACCCCACCAGGGTTGATACGCAGTATTTT. This chain links TRBV24-1 with TRBJ2-3; D may be TRBD1 (5 bases). This CDR3 has 16 amino acids. The V and J ends lost 4 bases and 6 bases respectively, with 19 bases between them. Germline V CDR1 and CDR2: KGHDR, SFDVKD.

The CDR3 nucleotides are TGTGCCAGCAGTACCCCCACAGGTGCCTCTGGAAACACCATATATTTT. This gives the protein CASSTPTGASGNTIYF. The chain employs TRBV28 and TRBJ1-3; the D gene is possibly TRBD1 (5 bases). The CDR3 contains 16 residues. The ends were cut back, 5 bases at V and 0 bases at J, with 14 bases in the middle. Germline CDR1 MDHEN, CDR2 SYDVKM.

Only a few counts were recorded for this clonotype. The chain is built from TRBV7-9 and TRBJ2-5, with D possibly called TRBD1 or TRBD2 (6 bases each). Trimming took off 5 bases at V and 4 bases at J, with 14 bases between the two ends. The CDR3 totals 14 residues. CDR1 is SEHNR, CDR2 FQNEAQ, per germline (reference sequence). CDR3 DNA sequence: TGTGCCAGCAGCCCGACGAGGGGGGTAGAGACCCAGTACTTC. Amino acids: CASSPTRGVETQYF.

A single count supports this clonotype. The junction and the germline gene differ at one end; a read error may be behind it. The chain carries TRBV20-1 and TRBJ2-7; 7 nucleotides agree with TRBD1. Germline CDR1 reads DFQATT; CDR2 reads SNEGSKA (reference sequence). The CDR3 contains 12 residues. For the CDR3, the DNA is TGCAGTGCTAGCCCCTTACCGGGACAGCGAGAATTC. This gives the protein CSASPLPGQREF.

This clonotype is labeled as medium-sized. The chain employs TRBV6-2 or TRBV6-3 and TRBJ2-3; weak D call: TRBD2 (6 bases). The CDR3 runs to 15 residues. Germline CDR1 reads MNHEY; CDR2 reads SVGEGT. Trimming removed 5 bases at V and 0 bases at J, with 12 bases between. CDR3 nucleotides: TGTGCCAGCAGTCCCTGGGAGGACAGCACAGATACGCAGTATTTT. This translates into CASSPWEDSTDTQYF.

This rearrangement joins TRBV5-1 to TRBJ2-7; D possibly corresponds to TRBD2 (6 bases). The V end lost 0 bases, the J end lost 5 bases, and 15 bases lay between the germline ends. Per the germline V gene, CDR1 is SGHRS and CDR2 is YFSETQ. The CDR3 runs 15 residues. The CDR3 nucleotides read TGCGCCAGCAGCTTGGGGGGGGTCCCCTTCGACGAGCAGTACTTC. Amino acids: CASSLGGVPFDEQYF.

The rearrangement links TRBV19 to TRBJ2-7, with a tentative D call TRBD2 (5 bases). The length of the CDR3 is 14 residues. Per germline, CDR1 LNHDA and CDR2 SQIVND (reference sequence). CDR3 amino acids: CVSSNPRVRYEQYF. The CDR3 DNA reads TGTGTTAGTAGTAATCCGAGGGTTCGTTACGAGCAGTACTTC.

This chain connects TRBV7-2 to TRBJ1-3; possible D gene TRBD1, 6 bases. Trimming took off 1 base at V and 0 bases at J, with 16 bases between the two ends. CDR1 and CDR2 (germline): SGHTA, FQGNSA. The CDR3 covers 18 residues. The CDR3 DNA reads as TGTGCCAGCAGCTTAGAAGGGTTTGGGGGGCCCTCTGGAAACACCATATATTTT. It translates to CASSLEGFGGPSGNTIYF.

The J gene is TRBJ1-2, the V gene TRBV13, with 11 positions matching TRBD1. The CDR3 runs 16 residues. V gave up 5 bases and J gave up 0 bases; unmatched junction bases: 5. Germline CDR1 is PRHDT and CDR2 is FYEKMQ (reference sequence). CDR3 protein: CASSLRGQGANYGYTF. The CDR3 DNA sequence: TGTGCCAGCAGCCTTAGGGGACAGGGGGCTAACTATGGCTACACCTTC.

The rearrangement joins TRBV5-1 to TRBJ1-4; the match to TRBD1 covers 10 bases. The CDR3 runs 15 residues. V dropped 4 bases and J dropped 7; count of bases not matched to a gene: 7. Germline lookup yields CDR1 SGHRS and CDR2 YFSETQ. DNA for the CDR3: TGCGCCAGCAGCAGACCGGGACAGGGGAGTGAAAAACTGTTTTTT. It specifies CASSRPGQGSEKLFF. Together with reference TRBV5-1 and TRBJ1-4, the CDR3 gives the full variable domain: KAGVTQTPRYLIKTRGQQVTLSCSPISGHRSVSWYQQTPGQGLQFLFEYFSETQRNKGNFPGRFSGRQFSNSRSEMNVSTLELGDSALYLCASSRPGQGSEKLFFGSGTQLSVL.

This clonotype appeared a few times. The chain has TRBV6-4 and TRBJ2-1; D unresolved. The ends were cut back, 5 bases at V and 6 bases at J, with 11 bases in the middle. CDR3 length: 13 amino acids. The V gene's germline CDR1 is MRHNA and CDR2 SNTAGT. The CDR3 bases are TGTGCCAGCAGTAGAACCCTCGCCAATGAGCAGTTCTTC. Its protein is CASSRTLANEQFF.

The chain's CDR3 is CASSLGSLGRSNQPQHF. Written as DNA, the CDR3 is TGTGCCAGTAGTCTGGGGTCACTGGGACGTAGCAATCAGCCCCAGCATTTT. This chain connects TRBV19 to TRBJ1-5, with TRBD1 as a possible D gene (5 bases). With 5 bases removed from V and 0 bases from J, the gap between germline ends came to 17 bases. This CDR3 is 17 amino acids long. CDR1 and CDR2 (germline): LNHDA, SQIVND (reference sequence).

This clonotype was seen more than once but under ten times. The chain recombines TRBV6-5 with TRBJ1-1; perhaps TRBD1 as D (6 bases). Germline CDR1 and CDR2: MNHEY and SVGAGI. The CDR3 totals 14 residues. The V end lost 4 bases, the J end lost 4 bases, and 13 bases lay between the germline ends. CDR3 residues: CASSSWGQRTEAFF. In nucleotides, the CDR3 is TGTGCCAGCAGTTCTTGGGGGCAGCGCACTGAAGCTTTCTTT.

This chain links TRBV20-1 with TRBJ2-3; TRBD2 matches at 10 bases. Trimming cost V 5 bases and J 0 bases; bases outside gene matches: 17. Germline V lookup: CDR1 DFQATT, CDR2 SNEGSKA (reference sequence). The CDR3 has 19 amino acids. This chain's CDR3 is CSAWVRERGGISSTDTQYF. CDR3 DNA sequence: TGCAGTGCTTGGGTTAGGGAGCGGGGGGGCATCTCTAGCACAGATACGCAGTATTTT.

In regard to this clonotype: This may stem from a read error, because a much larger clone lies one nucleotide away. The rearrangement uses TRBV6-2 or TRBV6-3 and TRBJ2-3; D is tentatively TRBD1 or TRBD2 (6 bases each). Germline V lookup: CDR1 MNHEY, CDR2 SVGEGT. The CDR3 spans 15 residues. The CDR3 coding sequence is TGTGCCAGCAGTCCCTGGGAGGACAGCACAGATAAGCAGTATTTT. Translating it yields CASSPWEDSTDKQYF.

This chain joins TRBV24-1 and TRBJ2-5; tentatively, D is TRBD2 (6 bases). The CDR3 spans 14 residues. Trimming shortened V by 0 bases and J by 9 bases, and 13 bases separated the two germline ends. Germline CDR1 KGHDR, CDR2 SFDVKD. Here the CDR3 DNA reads TGTGCCACCAGTGATTTGGGCAGGGAGCGGGCCCAGTACTTC. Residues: CATSDLGRERAQYF.

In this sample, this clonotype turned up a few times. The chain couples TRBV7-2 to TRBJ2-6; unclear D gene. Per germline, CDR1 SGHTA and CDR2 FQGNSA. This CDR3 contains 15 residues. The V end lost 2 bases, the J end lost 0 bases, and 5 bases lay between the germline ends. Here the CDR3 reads CASSLQTSGANVLTF. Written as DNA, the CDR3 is TGTGCCAGCAGCTTACAGACCTCTGGGGCCAACGTCCTGACTTTC.

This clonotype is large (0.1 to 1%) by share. The CDR3, as DNA: TGTGCCAGCAGGTCACGGGGAGGGAACTATGGCTACACCTTC. This codes for CASRSRGGNYGYTF. The chain is built from TRBV6-5 and TRBJ1-2; D unresolved. The CDR3 runs 14 residues. Trimming left V 6 bases short and J 2 bases short, with 13 bases between. Germline V gene lookup returns CDR1 MNHEY and CDR2 SVGAGI.

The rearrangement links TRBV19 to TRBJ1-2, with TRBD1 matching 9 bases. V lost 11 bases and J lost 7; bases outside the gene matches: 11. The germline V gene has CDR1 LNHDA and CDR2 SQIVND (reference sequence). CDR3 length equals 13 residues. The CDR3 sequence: CAATGGSPFGYTF. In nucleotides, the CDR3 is TGTGCCGCCACAGGGGGCTCCCCCTTTGGCTACACCTTC.

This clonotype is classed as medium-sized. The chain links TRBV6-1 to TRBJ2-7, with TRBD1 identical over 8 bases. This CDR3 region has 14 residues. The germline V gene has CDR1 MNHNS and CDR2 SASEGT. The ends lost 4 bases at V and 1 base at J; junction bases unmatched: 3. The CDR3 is CASSVDRGSYEQYF. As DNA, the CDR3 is TGTGCCAGCAGTGTCGACAGGGGTTCCTACGAGCAGTACTTC.

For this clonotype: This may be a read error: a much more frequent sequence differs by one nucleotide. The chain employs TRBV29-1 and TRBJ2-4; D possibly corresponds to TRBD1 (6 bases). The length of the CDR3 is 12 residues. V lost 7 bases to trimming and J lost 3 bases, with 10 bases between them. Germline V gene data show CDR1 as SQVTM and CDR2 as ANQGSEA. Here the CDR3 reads CSAEDSKNIQYF. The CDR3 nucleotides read TGCAGCGCAGAGGACAGCAAAAACATTCAGTACTTC.

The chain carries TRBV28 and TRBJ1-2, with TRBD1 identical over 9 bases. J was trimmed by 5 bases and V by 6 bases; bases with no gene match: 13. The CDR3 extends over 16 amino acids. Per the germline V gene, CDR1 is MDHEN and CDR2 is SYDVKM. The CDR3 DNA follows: TGTGCCAGCAGGTATACAGGGGGCGTATTAGGGTATGGCTACACCTTC. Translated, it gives CASRYTGGVLGYGYTF.

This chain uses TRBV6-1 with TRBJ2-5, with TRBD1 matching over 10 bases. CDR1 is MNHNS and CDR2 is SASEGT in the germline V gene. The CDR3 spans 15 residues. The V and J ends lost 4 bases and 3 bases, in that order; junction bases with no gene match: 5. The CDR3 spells CASSGRTGGKETQYF. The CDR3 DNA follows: TGTGCCAGCAGTGGGAGGACAGGGGGTAAAGAGACCCAGTACTTC.